The 13 T cell receptor beta chains below come from one sample, sequenced in a study of CD8 T cells in ankylosing spondylitis. Using its own MiXCR run on the 5' RACE reads, TCRdb lists one record per CDR3 protein. The sample holds 350,000 or so distinct CDR3 sequences, roughly 12% seen once. Sequencing used blood, either unsorted or a sorted T cell fraction (not recorded which). Every receptor here comes from a female donor with ankylosing spondylitis or in good health (not recorded which).

This sequence joins TRBV5-4 and TRBJ2-2; 12 bases line up with TRBD2. The CDR3 has 15 amino acids. The V gene end was trimmed by 5 bases and the J gene end by 5 bases; junction bases not matched to a gene: 4. The V gene's germline CDR1 is SGHNT and CDR2 YYREEE (reference sequence). Here the CDR3 reads CASRQGLAGTGELFF. CDR3 DNA: TGTGCCAGCAGGCAGGGACTAGCGGGTACCGGGGAGCTGTTTTTT.

The CDR3 spells CASSLNGGGPEAFF. The CDR3 DNA is TGTGCCAGCAGTTTAAACGGCGGGGGCCCTGAAGCTTTCTTT. V gene TRBV12-3 or TRBV12-4 combines with J gene TRBJ1-1, with TRBD1 as a possible D gene (6 bases). CDR3 length: 14 amino acids. Trimming took off 2 bases at V and 6 bases at J, with 13 bases between the two ends.

This clonotype was recorded a few times. This sequence joins TRBV12-3 or TRBV12-4 and TRBJ2-4, with D possibly TRBD2 on 6 matching bases. This CDR3 is 14 amino acids long. The V end lost 5 bases, the J end lost 8 bases, and 16 bases lay between the germline ends. The CDR3 nucleotides read TGTGCCAGCAGTCCGAGGGCCGGACTATACATTCAGTACTTC. It specifies CASSPRAGLYIQYF.

This clonotype has ten or more counts. The chain links TRBV15 to TRBJ2-3; the match to TRBD2 covers 8 bases. There are 15 residues in the CDR3. Germline loops: CDR1 LNHNV, CDR2 YYDKDF (reference sequence). V was pared by 4 bases and J by 1 base, with 4 bases of the junction left unmatched. CDR3 nucleotide sequence: TGTGCCACCAGCATTAGCGGGGTCCGCACAGATACGCAGTATTTT. Amino acids: CATSISGVRTDTQYF.

This clonotype was recorded at least ten times. CDR3 loop: CSAIGPPADTQYF. CDR3 coding DNA: TGCAGTGCTATTGGCCCCCCGGCAGATACGCAGTATTTT. The chain joins TRBV20-1 to TRBJ2-3; no reliable D call. Germline-derived CDR1 and CDR2 are DFQATT and SNEGSKA (reference sequence). The germline V and J ends were trimmed by 4 bases and 4 bases, with 12 bases remaining between them. This CDR3 is built from 13 residues.

This rearrangement joins TRBV2 to TRBJ1-1; 8 bases fit TRBD1. V gave up 6 bases and J gave up 5 bases; unmatched junction bases: 11. CDR3 length: 15 amino acids. In germline, CDR1 is SNHLY, CDR2 FYNNEI. The CDR3 protein is CASSRGRGQYTEAFF. CDR3 sequence (DNA): TGTGCCAGCAGCAGGGGGCGGGGGCAATATACTGAAGCTTTCTTT.

A note on this clonotype: A read error is possible here, since a much larger clone lies one base away. V and J are TRBV4-2 and TRBJ1-2, with D perhaps matching TRBD1 (6 bases). Germline values: CDR1 LGHNA, CDR2 YNFKEQ. The CDR3 covers 15 residues. CDR3 coding DNA: TGTGCCAGCAGCCAAGATCAGGGGAAAAGCTATGGCGACACCTTC. Translated, it gives CASSQDQGKSYGDTF.

As concerns this clonotype: At one end the junction does not follow the germline gene, possibly because of a read error. This chain connects TRBV18 to TRBJ2-1; 7 nucleotides agree with TRBD1. The CDR3 is made up of 16 amino acids. CDR1 and CDR2 (germline): KGHSH, LQKENI. The CDR3 DNA reads TGTGCCAGCTCACAGACCGGGACAGTGCCGGACAATGAGCTGTTCTTC. It specifies CASSQTGTVPDNELFF.

V gene TRBV20-1 combines with J gene TRBJ2-1, with 9 bases fitting TRBD1. The CDR3 has 16 amino acids. Trimming at V came to 1 base and at J to 10 bases, leaving 14 bases not matched to a gene. CDR1 DFQATT and CDR2 SNEGSKA come from the germline V gene (reference sequence). The CDR3 region has the DNA TGCAGTGCTAGAGCACCGGGACAGGGCTCTCGGGCGGAGCAGTTCTTC. Encoded protein: CSARAPGQGSRAEQFF.

This clonotype was detected many times. This chain joins TRBV7-2 and TRBJ2-7; D tentatively reads TRBD1 or TRBD2 (5 bases each). CDR3 length equals 12 residues. Looked up from germline, CDR1 is SGHTA and CDR2 is FQGNSA. V was cut by 3 bases and J by 7 bases, with 10 bases left in between. The CDR3 DNA is TGTGCCAGCAGCTTGGGACCCCTGGAGCAGTACTTC. It codes for CASSLGPLEQYF.

The V call is TRBV19, the J call TRBJ2-1, with unresolved D. Trimming shortened V by 4 bases and J by 1 base, and 11 bases separated the two germline ends. Looked up from germline, CDR1 is LNHDA and CDR2 is SQIVND (reference sequence). This CDR3 is 15 amino acids long. CDR3 sequence reads: CASSKTQISYNEQFF. CDR3 DNA: TGTGCCAGTAGTAAAACACAGATTTCCTACAATGAGCAGTTCTTC.

This clonotype was seen repeatedly, ten times or more. The chain uses TRBV20-1 and TRBJ2-4; TRBD2 matches 11 bases. J was trimmed by 2 bases and V by 6 bases; bases with no gene match: 6. CDR1 is DFQATT and CDR2 is SNEGSKA in the germline V gene (reference sequence). This CDR3 contains 15 residues. CDR3 sequence reads: CSAFSGGGTKNIQYF. The CDR3 region has the DNA TGCAGTGCCTTTAGCGGGGGGGGAACCAAAAACATTCAGTACTTC.

This clonotype was seen many times. The V and J genes are TRBV9 and TRBJ2-5, with 14 bases that match TRBD2. The CDR3 has 16 amino acids. V lost 4 bases, J lost 3 bases, and 5 bases stayed unmatched. Looked up from germline, CDR1 is SGDLS and CDR2 is YYNGEE. The CDR3 region is CASSPSGLAGEETQYF. The CDR3 coding sequence is TGTGCCAGCAGCCCCTCGGGACTAGCGGGGGAAGAGACCCAGTACTTC.